These 23 T cell receptor beta chains came from one sample sequenced in a study of T cell responses to AZD1222 COVID-19 vaccine. Repertoires were generated with immunoSEQ multiplex PCR, while TCRdb's copy carries only in-frame clones and drops some. The data contain some 99,000 clones, 65% to 85% of them singletons. Specimen: peripheral blood, collected 28 days after the second AZD1222 dose. The origin of the receptors is an adult who received the AZD1222 COVID-19 vaccine.

The gene calls are TRBV3-1 (or the pseudogene TRBV3-2) and TRBJ2-5; 9 nucleotides agree with TRBD1. CDR1 and CDR2 from the germline V gene are LGHDT and YNNKEL (reference sequence). The CDR3 consists of 18 residues. J lost 5 bases, V lost 5 bases, and 18 bases had no gene match. In DNA form, the CDR3 reads TGTGCCAGCAGCACAAAAAGGACGGGACAGGGAATTGGGGAGACCCAGTACTTC. Its protein product is CASSTKRTGQGIGETQYF.

The chain has TRBV6-6 and TRBJ1-1; 10 positions match TRBD1. The V gene's germline CDR1 is MNHNY and CDR2 SVGAGI (reference sequence). The ends lost 5 bases at V and 12 bases at J; junction bases unmatched: 6. This CDR3 region has 12 residues. For the CDR3, the DNA is TGTGCCAGCAGTCGACAGGGGGCGGAAACTTTCTTT. This codes for CASSRQGAETFF.

The chain recombines TRBV12-3 or TRBV12-4 with TRBJ1-4; D is ambiguous. The V gene lost 2 bases and the J gene lost 5 bases, with 3 bases spanning the gap. The CDR3 is 12 residues long. The CDR3 region has the DNA TGTGCCAGCAGTTTACAGAATGAAAAACTGTTTTTT. Translating gives CASSLQNEKLFF.

The V and J genes are TRBV10-1 and TRBJ2-7; tentative D call: TRBD2 (6 bases). Deletions cut 9 bases from V and 2 bases from J, with 26 bases between. Looked up from germline, CDR1 is WNHNN and CDR2 is SYGVQD (reference sequence). The CDR3 contains 17 residues. This CDR3 is CARTGVRDRDGTYEQYF. The CDR3 DNA sequence: TGCGCCAGGACGGGGGTTAGAGACCGGGACGGGACCTACGAGCAGTACTTC.

This clone was seen only a few times. This chain links TRBV2 with TRBJ1-4; D unclear. Trimming removed 6 bases at V and 6 bases at J, with 8 bases between. The CDR3 extends over 12 amino acids. Germline V gives CDR1 SNHLY, CDR2 FYNNEI. In DNA, the CDR3 is TGTGCCAGCAGGTGGCACGATGAAAAACTGTTTTTT. Translating gives CASRWHDEKLFF.

This clone was picked up a small number of times. Other DNA sequences in the same sample also yield this CDR3. This sequence joins TRBV3-1 (or the pseudogene TRBV3-2) and TRBJ1-2; TRBD1 aligns across 10 bases. V trimming: 4 bases; J trimming: 2 bases; junction bases outside the gene matches: 1. Germline V gene lookup returns CDR1 LGHDT and CDR2 YNNKEL (reference sequence). CDR3 length: 14 residues. CDR3 protein: CASSPGQGNYGYTF. DNA of the CDR3: TGTGCCAGCAGCCCGGGACAGGGGAACTATGGCTACACCTTC.

The V call is TRBV7-2, the J call TRBJ2-1; TRBD2 agrees at 8 bases. The germline CDR1 and CDR2 sequences are SGHTA and FQGNSA. The trim removed 8 bases at V and 7 bases at J, leaving 13 bases unmatched. The CDR3 is made up of 15 amino acids. The CDR3 region is CASVTSGASGNEQFF. The CDR3 bases are TGTGCCAGCGTGACCTCTGGGGCTAGCGGGAATGAGCAGTTCTTC.

This clone was observed a few times. The chain uses TRBV3-1 (or the pseudogene TRBV3-2) and TRBJ2-2, with 7 bases that match TRBD1. The CDR3 extends over 16 amino acids. V was clipped by 1 base and J by 6 bases; unmatched bases: 8. Germline V gene data show CDR1 as LGHDT and CDR2 as YNNKEL (reference sequence). The CDR3 DNA reads TGTGCCAGCAGCCAAGGCACAGGGGTGGTCGCCGGGGAGCTGTTTTTT. This sequence encodes CASSQGTGVVAGELFF.

This clone was picked up one time. CDR3 residues: CSVRGGANVLTF. The CDR3 DNA follows: TGCAGCGTCCGGGGAGGGGCCAACGTCCTGACTTTC. The genes are TRBV29-1 and TRBJ2-6, with D perhaps TRBD2 (5 bases). Trimming stripped 6 bases from V and 4 bases from J, with 7 bases between. The CDR3 length is 12 residues. Germline CDR1 is SQVTM and CDR2 is ANQGSEA.

This chain links TRBV19 with TRBJ2-2; the match to TRBD1 covers 9 bases. Germline CDR1 and CDR2: LNHDA and SQIVND (reference sequence). The V gene end was trimmed by 5 bases and the J gene end by 7 bases; junction bases not matched to a gene: 5. This CDR3 is 14 amino acids long. The CDR3 protein is CASSSGQGGGELFF. CDR3 sequence (DNA): TGTGCCAGTAGTTCGGGACAGGGCGGCGGGGAGCTGTTTTTT.

The chain couples TRBV19 to TRBJ2-2; 8 nucleotides align to TRBD2. CDR1 is LNHDA, CDR2 SQIVND, per germline (reference sequence). Trimming took 7 bases from V and 4 from J; bases not matched to a gene: 2. This CDR3 is built from 13 residues. DNA of the CDR3: TGTGCCAGTAAGCGGGGGAGCACCGGGGAGCTGTTTTTT. Translating gives CASKRGSTGELFF.

This sequence joins TRBV5-5 and TRBJ2-5; D is possibly TRBD1 (5 bases). Trimming removed 0 bases from V and 2 bases from J, with 11 bases in between. The CDR3 consists of 15 residues. Per the germline V gene, CDR1 is SGHKS and CDR2 is YYEKEE (reference sequence). The chain's CDR3 is CASSLAGSGQETQYF. Here the CDR3 DNA reads TGTGCCAGCAGCTTGGCTGGTTCAGGGCAAGAGACCCAGTACTTC.

The rearrangement uses TRBV11-2 and TRBJ1-1; D gene uncertain. V dropped 2 bases and J dropped 2 bases, with 12 bases sitting between them. Germline CDR1 reads SGHAT; CDR2 reads FQNNGV. CDR3 length equals 15 residues. CDR3 sequence reads: CASSLSGSSNTEAFF. The CDR3 DNA is TGTGCCAGCAGCTTAAGTGGCAGTAGCAACACTGAAGCTTTCTTT. Filled out from reference TRBV11-2 and TRBJ1-1, the complete variable domain reads EAGVAQSPRYKIIEKRQSVAFWCNPISGHATLYWYQQILGQGPKLLIQFQNNGVVDDSQLPKDRFSAERLKGVDSTLKIQPAKLEDSAVYLCASSLSGSSNTEAFFGQGTRLTVV.

Points on this clone: At the DNA level, this CDR3 is encoded by other sequences in the same sample as well. V is TRBV18 and J is TRBJ1-1; no clear D. The CDR3 has 12 amino acids. V gave up 3 bases and J gave up 5 bases, with 7 bases separating them. Germline CDR1 reads KGHSH; CDR2 reads LQKENI. CDR3 nucleotide sequence: TGTGCCAGCTCACCGAGTGGGACTGAAGCTTTCTTT. Protein: CASSPSGTEAFF.

The rearrangement uses TRBV5-4 and TRBJ1-1, with 7 bases fitting TRBD1. The V gene end was trimmed by 4 bases and the J gene end by 0 bases; junction bases not matched to a gene: 3. CDR1 and CDR2 from the germline V gene are SGHNT and YYREEE (reference sequence). The CDR3 has 14 residues. This chain's CDR3 is CASSRTGMNTEAFF. DNA of the CDR3: TGTGCCAGCAGCAGGACAGGCATGAACACTGAAGCTTTCTTT. The full variable domain, in which reference TRBV5-4 and TRBJ1-1 provide the parts outside the CDR3, is ETGVTQSPTHLIKTRGQQVTLRCSSQSGHNTVSWYQQALGQGPQFIFQYYREEENGRGNFPPRFSGLQFPNYSSELNVNALELDDSALYLCASSRTGMNTEAFFGQGTRLTVV.

The J gene is TRBJ1-4, the V gene TRBV18, with D uncertain. CDR3 length: 14 residues. Trimming removed 4 bases from V and 2 bases from J, with 8 bases in between. Germline V lookup: CDR1 KGHSH, CDR2 LQKENI. CDR3 bases: TGTGCCAGCTCACGAGTGAACACTAATGAAAAACTGTTTTTT. Translated, it gives CASSRVNTNEKLFF.

The rearrangement uses TRBV10-3 and TRBJ1-4; D is undetermined. Germline CDR1 is ENHRY and CDR2 is SYGVKD. The V end lost 3 bases, the J end lost 4 bases, and 12 bases lay between the germline ends. This CDR3 has 15 residues. DNA of the CDR3: TGTGCCATCAGTGATATAGGAAGTGGTAATGAAAAACTGTTTTTT. It encodes CAISDIGSGNEKLFF.

As DNA, the CDR3 is TGCGCCAGCAGTGAACGGACAGGAACCCACACTAGCACAGATACGCAGTATTTT. Amino acid sequence: CASSERTGTHTSTDTQYF. V gene TRBV10-2 combines with J gene TRBJ2-3, with 7 bases matching TRBD1. V lost 3 bases and J lost 0; bases outside the gene matches: 12. The CDR3 has 18 amino acids. Germline assignment: CDR1 WSHSY and CDR2 SAAADI.

The chain has TRBV24-1 and TRBJ1-5; TRBD1 agrees at 8 bases. CDR3 length: 17 amino acids. CDR1 is KGHDR and CDR2 is SFDVKD in the germline V gene. J lost 0 bases, V lost 2 bases, and 5 bases had no gene match. The CDR3: CATSDSSRGPSNQPQHF. The CDR3 DNA sequence: TGTGCCACCAGTGATTCTTCCAGGGGGCCTAGCAATCAGCCCCAGCATTTT.

This chain uses TRBV6-2 or TRBV6-3 with TRBJ1-5; a weak D match, TRBD1 (5 bases). Trimming left V 2 bases short and J 4 bases short, with 9 bases between. CDR1 and CDR2 (germline): MNHEY, SVGEGT. The CDR3 totals 14 residues. For the CDR3, the DNA is TGTGCCAGCAGTTACCTGGGGCGGAATCAGCCCCAGCATTTT. Residues: CASSYLGRNQPQHF.

The chain couples TRBV5-1 to TRBJ2-6, with TRBD1 matching 7 bases. There are 15 residues in the CDR3. J lost 4 bases, V lost 7 bases, and 8 bases had no gene match. Germline-derived CDR1 and CDR2 are SGHRS and YFSETQ. In DNA, the CDR3 is TGCGCCAGCGCCGGACAGGCCTTCGGGGCCAACGTCCTGACTTTC. This sequence encodes CASAGQAFGANVLTF.

This clone was seen once. J is TRBJ1-2 and V is TRBV3-1 (or the pseudogene TRBV3-2); possibly TRBD1 for D (5 bases). The germline gives CDR1 LGHDT, CDR2 YNNKEL (reference sequence). V lost 4 bases, J lost 7 bases, and 7 bases lay in between. This CDR3 has 11 residues. The chain's CDR3 is CASSRQGGYTF. CDR3 in DNA: TGTGCCAGCAGCCGGCAGGGTGGCTACACCTTC.

The chain joins TRBV21-1 to TRBJ2-3; TRBD2, the table's D call, was not compared with the DNA. TRBV21-1 corresponds to a pseudogene. The CDR3 length is 10 residues. CDR3 DNA sequence: TGTGCCACAACTAACGATACGCAGTATTTT. The encoded protein is CATTNDTQYF.